Each of the 17 T cell receptor beta chains below was sequenced from the same sample in a study of blood T cell repertoires in COVID-19. TCRdb's copy holds only in-frame clones and misses some; the assay was immunoSEQ multiplex PCR. The data show some 70,000 clones, 88% seen once. Input material: peripheral blood. These receptor sequences come from a human donor in a cohort sampled during active COVID-19.

The chain joins TRBV27 to TRBJ2-3; 7 bases agree with TRBD1. J lost 1 base, V lost 6 bases, and 7 bases had no gene match. Per germline, CDR1 MNHEY and CDR2 SMNVEV (reference sequence). The CDR3 spans 15 residues. The DNA of the CDR3 is TGTGCCAGCAGCCCGACAGGGTCCGGCACAGATACGCAGTATTTT. Translated, it gives CASSPTGSGTDTQYF.

This sequence joins TRBV19 and TRBJ1-4; no clear D gene. The germline V and J ends were trimmed by 3 bases and 0 bases, with 5 bases remaining between them. Looked up from germline, CDR1 is LNHDA and CDR2 is SQIVND (reference sequence). The length of the CDR3 is 14 residues. The CDR3 region has the DNA TGTGCCAGTAGTATCGGGACAACTAATGAAAAACTGTTTTTT. It translates to CASSIGTTNEKLFF. Based on the CDR3 plus reference TRBV19 and TRBJ1-4, the full variable domain is DGGITQSPKYLFRKEGQNVTLSCEQNLNHDAMYWYRQDPGQGLRLIYYSQIVNDFQKGDIAEGYSVSREKKESFPLTVTSAQKNPTAFYLCASSIGTTNEKLFFGSGTQLSVL.

This chain uses TRBV4-1 with TRBJ2-3; TRBD2 matches 11 bases. CDR1 is MGHRA, CDR2 YSYEKL, per germline. The trim removed 4 bases at V and 2 bases at J, leaving 11 bases unmatched. CDR3 size: 18 residues. The CDR3 DNA reads TGCGCCAGCAGCCTCCTCACGACTAGCGGGGCGATCACAGATACGCAGTATTTT. It codes for CASSLLTTSGAITDTQYF.

The rearrangement uses TRBV6-5 and TRBJ1-5; a weak D match, TRBD1 (5 bases). CDR1 and CDR2 (germline): MNHEY, SVGAGI. This CDR3 contains 15 residues. Trimming took off 6 bases at V and 3 bases at J, with 15 bases between the two ends. This CDR3 is CASRKQDGYNQPQHF. CDR3 coding DNA: TGTGCCAGCAGGAAACAGGACGGATACAATCAGCCCCAGCATTTT.

The chain uses TRBV6-6 and TRBJ2-3, with 11 bases that match TRBD2. Germline loops: CDR1 MNHNY, CDR2 SVGAGI (reference sequence). Trimming cost V 8 bases and J 2 bases; bases outside gene matches: 3. The CDR3 is 14 residues long. In DNA form, the CDR3 reads TGTGCCAGCTTGACTAGCGGGACCACAGATACGCAGTATTTT. This encodes CASLTSGTTDTQYF.

The rearrangement uses TRBV4-1 and TRBJ2-2; 13 nucleotides line up with TRBD2. The CDR3 consists of 18 residues. The trim removed 1 base at V and 6 bases at J, leaving 8 bases unmatched. Germline CDR1 and CDR2: MGHRA and YSYEKL. The CDR3 nucleotides are TGCGCCAGCAGCCAAGCTACTAGCGGGAGGGCCCCAGCCGGGGAGCTGTTTTTT. Amino acids: CASSQATSGRAPAGELFF.

This chain joins TRBV6-2 or TRBV6-3 and TRBJ1-5; unclear D gene. Germline V gene lookup returns CDR1 MNHEY and CDR2 SVGEGT. V was clipped by 0 bases and J by 2 bases, with 5 bases between them. The length of the CDR3 is 14 residues. CDR3 sequence: CASSYSRGNQPQHF. The CDR3 DNA sequence: TGTGCCAGCAGTTACTCCCGAGGCAATCAGCCCCAGCATTTT.

V gene TRBV7-3 combines with J gene TRBJ2-7, with 14 bases matching TRBD2. CDR1 and CDR2 (germline): SGHTA, FQGTGA. This CDR3 contains 14 residues. With 5 bases clipped from V and 7 bases from J, the junction kept 4 bases outside the gene matches. The CDR3 sequence: CASSPGTSGSEQYF. The CDR3 coding sequence is TGTGCCAGCAGCCCCGGGACTAGCGGGAGTGAGCAGTACTTC.

The chain links TRBV7-2 to TRBJ1-2; 9 bases are a match to TRBD1. CDR1 and CDR2 (germline): SGHTA, FQGNSA. This CDR3 spans 13 amino acids. The ends lost 6 bases at V and 7 bases at J; junction bases unmatched: 6. Written as DNA, the CDR3 is TGTGCCAGCAGTTTACAGGGGGCGGGTGGCTACACCTTC. It specifies CASSLQGAGGYTF.

This sequence joins TRBV7-2 and TRBJ2-3, with 8 bases aligning to TRBD2. Trimming removed 8 bases from V and 6 bases from J; junction bases left unmatched: 13. Germline CDR1 reads SGHTA; CDR2 reads FQGNSA. The CDR3 contains 15 residues. The chain's CDR3 is CASLAVAGGVDTQYF. CDR3 bases: TGTGCCAGCTTGGCCGTCGCGGGAGGAGTGGATACGCAGTATTTT.

The chain joins TRBV2 to TRBJ1-4; tentatively, D is TRBD1 (6 bases). The CDR3 spans 15 residues. CDR1 and CDR2 from the germline V gene are SNHLY and FYNNEI. The V end was cut by 6 bases, the J end by 3 bases, with 14 bases between. The CDR3 DNA reads TGTGCCAGCAGGGTACAGGGAGACCCTAATGAAAAACTGTTTTTT. As protein: CASRVQGDPNEKLFF.

The V and J genes are TRBV5-1 and TRBJ2-1, with 11 bases identical to TRBD2. Germline CDR1 and CDR2: SGHRS and YFSETQ. The CDR3 loop spans 15 amino acids. The junction had 10 bases not matched to a gene; V was cut back by 4 bases and J by 10 bases. The CDR3: CASSITSGGGGEQFF. CDR3 coding DNA: TGCGCCAGCAGCATAACTAGCGGGGGCGGCGGGGAGCAGTTCTTC. The complete variable domain, with remaining parts taken from reference TRBV5-1 and TRBJ2-1, reads KAGVTQTPRYLIKTRGQQVTLSCSPISGHRSVSWYQQTPGQGLQFLFEYFSETQRNKGNFPGRFSGRQFSNSRSEMNVSTLELGDSALYLCASSITSGGGGEQFFGPGTRLTVL.

This chain's CDR3 is CASSLVGQHQETQYF. CDR3 coding DNA: TGTGCCAGCAGCTTGGTGGGACAGCACCAAGAGACCCAGTACTTC. The rearrangement uses TRBV11-2 and TRBJ2-5; 7 bases fit TRBD1. Germline CDR1 reads SGHAT; CDR2 reads FQNNGV. The junction had 4 bases not matched to a gene; V was cut back by 3 bases and J by 0 bases. The CDR3 has 15 amino acids.

The chain recombines TRBV29-1 with TRBJ2-5; 11 bases are shared with TRBD2. Germline V gene data show CDR1 as SQVTM and CDR2 as ANQGSEA. The CDR3 contains 14 residues. Trimming took 3 bases from V and 5 from J; bases not matched to a gene: 5. Written as DNA, the CDR3 is TGCAGCGTTGAGGTAGCGGGAGGGGAGGAGACCCAGTACTTC. Its translation: CSVEVAGGEETQYF. The full variable domain, its missing parts supplied by reference TRBV29-1 and TRBJ2-5, is SAVISQKPSRDICQRGTSLTIQCQVDSQVTMMFWYRQQPGQSLTLIATANQGSEATYESGFVIDKFPISRPNLTFSTLTVSNMSPEDSSIYLCSVEVAGGEETQYFGPGTRLLVL.

The chain carries TRBV7-2 and TRBJ2-7, with D tentatively TRBD2 (5 bases). CDR3 size: 14 residues. The V gene lost 5 bases and the J gene lost 4 bases, with 15 bases spanning the gap. Germline values: CDR1 SGHTA, CDR2 FQGNSA. The CDR3 coding sequence is TGTGCCAGCAGCCCCGGACTGGGGTATTACGAGCAGTACTTC. Translating gives CASSPGLGYYEQYF.

V gene TRBV7-2 combines with J gene TRBJ1-2; 9 positions match TRBD1. V trimming: 5 bases; J trimming: 8 bases; junction bases outside the gene matches: 15. Germline CDR1 reads SGHTA; CDR2 reads FQGNSA. This CDR3 is 16 amino acids long. The CDR3, as DNA: TGTGCCAGCAGCAAGAGACCGGGACAGGGAGGGGGAGGCTACACCTTC. Translated: CASSKRPGQGGGGYTF. The variable domain in full, completed from reference TRBV7-2 and TRBJ1-2, reads GAGVSQSPSNKVTEKGKDVELRCDPISGHTALYWYRQSLGQGLEFLIYFQGNSAPDKSGLPSDRFSAERTGGSVSTLTIQRTQQEDSAVYLCASSKRPGQGGGGYTFGSGTRLTVV.

The chain combines TRBV6-5 with TRBJ2-3; no definite D call. The germline gives CDR1 MNHEY, CDR2 SVGAGI. Trimming removed 0 bases from V and 6 bases from J, with 10 bases in between. This CDR3 has 14 residues. This CDR3 reads CASSYSWSRDTQYF. As DNA, the CDR3 is TGTGCCAGCAGTTACTCGTGGTCTCGGGATACGCAGTATTTT.